Below, 4 T cell receptor beta chains from the same sample are listed, as sequenced in a study of T cells in Graves' hyperthyroidism and ophthalmopathy. Regions amplified from RNA transcripts were the TCR beta CDR3 regions. First-round RT-PCR of the TCR CDR3 relied on the HTBI primer set. TCRdb reprocessed the multiplex PCR reads via MiXCR and lists one record per CDR3 protein. Among 350,000 or so distinct CDR3 sequences listed, 15% to 20% were seen once. The sequencing input was blood. These receptors all come from a woman aged 40 to 50 with Graves' ophthalmopathy.

This clonotype was seen at least ten times. The gene calls are TRBV20-1 and TRBJ2-5; possible D gene TRBD1, 7 bases. CDR1 and CDR2 (germline): DFQATT, SNEGSKA (reference sequence). CDR3 size: 13 residues. With 0 bases removed from V and 4 bases from J, the gap between germline ends came to 9 bases. CDR3 nucleotide sequence: TGCAGTGCTAGAGATCAGGGGGGAGAGACCCAGTACTTC. This sequence encodes CSARDQGGETQYF.

This clonotype has at least ten counts. The chain is built from TRBV6-2 or TRBV6-3 and TRBJ2-7; 7 nucleotides line up with TRBD2. The germline V gene has CDR1 MNHEY and CDR2 SVGEGT. The CDR3 consists of 16 residues. V shed 2 bases, J shed 0 bases, and the junction held 7 bases outside the gene matches. The CDR3 nucleotides read TGTGCCAGCAGTTACCCCCGGGGACTAAACTCCTACGAGCAGTACTTC. Translation gives CASSYPRGLNSYEQYF.

Only a few counts were recorded for this clonotype. The chain combines TRBV9 with TRBJ2-7; the D call may be TRBD1 or TRBD2 (5 bases each). The CDR3 is 15 amino acids. Between the trimmed V and J ends, which lost 7 bases and 0 bases, there was a span of 17 bases. CDR1 is SGDLS, CDR2 YYNGEE, per germline. The CDR3 DNA follows: TGTGCCAGCGCTGTCGGGGCCCCAAGCTCCTACGAGCAGTACTTC. Amino acid sequence: CASAVGAPSSYEQYF.

The table lists this clonotype with many counts. The chain joins TRBV5-4 to TRBJ1-1, with D tentatively TRBD1 (6 bases). Trimming removed 1 base from V and 2 bases from J, with 21 bases in between. CDR1 and CDR2 from the germline V gene are SGHNT and YYREEE (reference sequence). This CDR3 contains 18 residues. The CDR3 is CASSLYDRGAFANTEAFF. The CDR3 DNA follows: TGTGCCAGCAGCTTGTATGATCGGGGGGCTTTTGCTAACACTGAAGCTTTCTTT.